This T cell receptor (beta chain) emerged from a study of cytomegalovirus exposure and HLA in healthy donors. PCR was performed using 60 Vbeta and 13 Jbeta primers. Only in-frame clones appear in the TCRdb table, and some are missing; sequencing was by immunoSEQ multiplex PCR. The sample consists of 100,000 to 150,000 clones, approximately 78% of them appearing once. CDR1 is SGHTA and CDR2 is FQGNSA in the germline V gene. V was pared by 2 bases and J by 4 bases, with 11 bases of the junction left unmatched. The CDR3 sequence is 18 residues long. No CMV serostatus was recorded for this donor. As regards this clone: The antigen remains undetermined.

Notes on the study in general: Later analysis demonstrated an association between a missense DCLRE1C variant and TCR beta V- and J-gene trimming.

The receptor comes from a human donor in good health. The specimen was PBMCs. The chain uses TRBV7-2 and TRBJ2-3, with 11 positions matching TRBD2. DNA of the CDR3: TGTGCCAGCAGCTTACGGGGTGATAGCGGGGGGGCCCCAGATACGCAGTATTTT. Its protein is CASSLRGDSGGAPDTQYF.